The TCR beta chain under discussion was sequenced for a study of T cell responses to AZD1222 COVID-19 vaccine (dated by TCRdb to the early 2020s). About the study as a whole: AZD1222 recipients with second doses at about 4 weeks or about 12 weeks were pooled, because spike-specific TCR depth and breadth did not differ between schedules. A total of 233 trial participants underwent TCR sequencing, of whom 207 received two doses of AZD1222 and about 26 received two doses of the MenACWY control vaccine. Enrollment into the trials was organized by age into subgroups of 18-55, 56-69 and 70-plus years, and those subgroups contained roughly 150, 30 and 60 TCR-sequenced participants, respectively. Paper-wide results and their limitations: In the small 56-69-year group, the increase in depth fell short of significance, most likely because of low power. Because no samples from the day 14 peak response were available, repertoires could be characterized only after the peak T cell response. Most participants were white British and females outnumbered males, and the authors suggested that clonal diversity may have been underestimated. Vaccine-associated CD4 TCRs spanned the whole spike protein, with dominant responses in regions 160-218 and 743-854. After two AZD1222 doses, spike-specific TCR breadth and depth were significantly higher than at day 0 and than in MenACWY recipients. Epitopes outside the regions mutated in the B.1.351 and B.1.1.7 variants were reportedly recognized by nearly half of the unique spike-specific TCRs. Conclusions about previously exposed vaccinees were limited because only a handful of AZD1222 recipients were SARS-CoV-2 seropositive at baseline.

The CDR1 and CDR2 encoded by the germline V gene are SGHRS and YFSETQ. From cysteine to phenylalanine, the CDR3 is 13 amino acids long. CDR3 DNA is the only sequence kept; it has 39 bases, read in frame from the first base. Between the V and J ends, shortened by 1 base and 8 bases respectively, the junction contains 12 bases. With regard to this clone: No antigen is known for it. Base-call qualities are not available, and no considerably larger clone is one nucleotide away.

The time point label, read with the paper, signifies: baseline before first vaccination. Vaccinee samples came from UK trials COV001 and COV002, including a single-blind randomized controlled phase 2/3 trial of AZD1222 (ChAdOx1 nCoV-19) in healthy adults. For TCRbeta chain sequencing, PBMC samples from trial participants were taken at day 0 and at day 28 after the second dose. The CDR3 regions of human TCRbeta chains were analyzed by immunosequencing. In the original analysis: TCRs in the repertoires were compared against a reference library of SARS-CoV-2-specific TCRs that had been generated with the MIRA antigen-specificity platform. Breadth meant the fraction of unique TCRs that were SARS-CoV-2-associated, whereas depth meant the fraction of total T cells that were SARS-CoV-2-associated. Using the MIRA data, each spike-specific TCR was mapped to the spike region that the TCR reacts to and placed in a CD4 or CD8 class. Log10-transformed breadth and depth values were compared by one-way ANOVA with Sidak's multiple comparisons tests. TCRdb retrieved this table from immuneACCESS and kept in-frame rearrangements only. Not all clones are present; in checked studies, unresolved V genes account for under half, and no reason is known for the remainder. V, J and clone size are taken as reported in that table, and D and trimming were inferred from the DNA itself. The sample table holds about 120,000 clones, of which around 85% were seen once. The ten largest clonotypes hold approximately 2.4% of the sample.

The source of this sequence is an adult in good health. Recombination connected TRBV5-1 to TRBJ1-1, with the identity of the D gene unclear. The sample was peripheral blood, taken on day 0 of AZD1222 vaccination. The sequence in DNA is TGCGCCAGCAGCTTGCTTGGGGAGAGAGAAGCTTTCTTT. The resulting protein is CASSLLGEREAFF.